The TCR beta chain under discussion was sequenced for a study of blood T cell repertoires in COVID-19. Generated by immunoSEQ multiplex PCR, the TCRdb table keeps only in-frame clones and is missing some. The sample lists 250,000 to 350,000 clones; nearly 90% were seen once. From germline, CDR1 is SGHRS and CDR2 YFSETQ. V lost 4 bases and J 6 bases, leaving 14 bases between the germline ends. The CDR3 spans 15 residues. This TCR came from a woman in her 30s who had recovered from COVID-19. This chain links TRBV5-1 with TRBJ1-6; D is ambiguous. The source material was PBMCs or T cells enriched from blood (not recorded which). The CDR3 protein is CASSAREGSNSPLHF. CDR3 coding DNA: TGCGCCAGCAGCGCACGGGAAGGCAGTAATTCACCCCTCCACTTT.